This entry lists 31 T cell receptor beta chains sequenced from one sample in a study of tumor-infiltrating lymphocytes in primary liver carcinoma. Production of TCR beta cDNA used around 500 ng total RNA together with a constant-region primer. Investigators got TCR beta libraries out of three nested multiplex PCR rounds, done with slightly modified ARM-PCR. Researchers ran the first two PCR rounds for roughly 11 cycles each with TRBV1-TRBV30 forward primers and a C-beta reverse primer. Via MiXCR, TCRdb re-called the multiplex PCR reads, giving one row per CDR3 protein. Of fewer than 400,000 distinct CDR3 sequences listed, less than 75% were seen once; the top ten hold around 9.5%. Germline DNA was also extracted, with blood RNA taken from unsorted whole blood. Sequenced sample: peripheral blood. Receptors originate from a man aged 35 to 55 with primary liver carcinoma and hepatitis B virus infection.

The V and J genes are TRBV11-1 and TRBJ1-1; 7 nucleotides match TRBD1. In germline, CDR1 is SGHAT, CDR2 FQDESV (reference sequence). The ends lost 5 bases at V and 7 bases at J; junction bases unmatched: 13. This CDR3 spans 15 amino acids. CDR3 amino acids: CASSPRGQQWIEAFF. The CDR3 bases are TGTGCCAGCAGCCCCAGGGGACAGCAGTGGATTGAAGCTTTCTTT.

This chain uses TRBV5-6 with TRBJ1-5; unclear D gene. CDR1 and CDR2 from the germline V gene are SGHDT and YYEEEE. There are 15 residues in the CDR3. The V gene lost 6 bases and the J gene lost 7 bases, with 20 bases spanning the gap. The CDR3 DNA follows: TGTGCCAGCAACTACTGGACTTCTGAAGGCCAGCCCCAGCATTTT. Its translation is CASNYWTSEGQPQHF. The full variable domain, with the rest looked up from reference TRBV5-6 and TRBJ1-5, is DAGVTQSPTHLIKTRGQQVTLRCSPKSGHDTVSWYQQALGQGPQFIFQYYEEEERQRGNFPDRFSGHQFPNYSSELNVNALLLGDSALYLCASNYWTSEGQPQHFGDGTRLSIL.

This clonotype was picked up a small number of times. The V gene is TRBV5-1, the J gene TRBJ2-2, with TRBD1 matching 7 bases. The CDR3 contains 14 residues. Germline V CDR1 and CDR2: SGHRS, YFSETQ. V shed 4 bases, J shed 4 bases, and the junction held 4 bases outside the gene matches. CDR3 in DNA: TGCGCCAGCAGCAAGGACAGGCCCACCGGGGAGCTGTTTTTT. Translated: CASSKDRPTGELFF. The full variable domain, its missing parts supplied by reference TRBV5-1 and TRBJ2-2, is KAGVTQTPRYLIKTRGQQVTLSCSPISGHRSVSWYQQTPGQGLQFLFEYFSETQRNKGNFPGRFSGRQFSNSRSEMNVSTLELGDSALYLCASSKDRPTGELFFGEGSRLTVL.

For this clonotype: Because the CDR3 is missing its conserved closing phenylalanine or tryptophan, this is likely a read error. No DNA is shown, since the ends of the CDR3 on it are uncertain; the CDR3 is the one TCRdb lists. The chain links TRBV11-3 to TRBJ2-1; the listed D gene, TRBD2, was not tested against the DNA. The CDR3 has 13 amino acids, counting both end residues. The V gene's germline CDR1 is SGHNT and CDR2 YENEEA. This CDR3 is CASSSTLSDEQLL.

This clonotype was observed once. A much larger clone sits a single nucleotide away, making a read error possible. The chain uses TRBV6-2 or TRBV6-3 and TRBJ2-1; 8 bases align to TRBD2. The CDR3 runs to 16 residues. Germline V gene lookup returns CDR1 MNHEY and CDR2 SVGEGT. V lost 10 bases, J lost 3 bases, and 14 bases stayed unmatched. CDR3 sequence reads: CANSNLGGRFYNEQFF. Written as DNA, the CDR3 is TGTGCCAACAGCAATCTTGGCGGGAGGTTCTACAATGAGCAGTTCTTC.

On this clonotype: One end of the junction varies from germline; a read error may be responsible. The rearrangement uses TRBV6-6 and TRBJ2-3; D not resolved. The CDR3 contains 14 residues. Germline loops: CDR1 MNHNY, CDR2 SVGAGI (reference sequence). The CDR3: CVSNPLDPADTQYF. The CDR3 bases are TGTGTCAGCAACCCTCTAGATCCTGCAGATACGCAGTATTTT.

This clonotype appeared once. Since a much larger clone is just one base distant, this may be a read error. The final CDR3 position lacks the conserved phenylalanine or tryptophan, pointing to a likely read error. This chain joins TRBV12-3 or TRBV12-4 and TRBJ2-5, with 8 bases that match TRBD2. The CDR3 is made up of 14 amino acids. V shed 3 bases and J 1 base; nucleotides not matched to a gene: 1. CDR3 in DNA: TGTGCCAGCAGTTTGGCGGGGGGCCAAGAGACCCAGTACATC. As protein: CASSLAGGQETQYI.

The table lists this clonotype with a count of one. The chain uses TRBV19 and TRBJ2-7; TRBD1 agrees at 10 bases. V dropped 2 bases and J dropped 6; count of bases not matched to a gene: 4. This CDR3 comprises 14 residues. CDR1 is LNHDA and CDR2 is SQIVND in the germline V gene (reference sequence). In nucleotides, the CDR3 is TGTGCCAGTAGTATACGCGGGACAGGGGCCGAGCAGTACTTC. Protein: CASSIRGTGAEQYF.

A remark on this clonotype: Germline and junction disagree at one end, which may indicate a read error. The J gene is TRBJ2-5, the V gene TRBV11-2; possible D gene TRBD2, 6 bases. This CDR3 has 15 residues. CDR1 and CDR2 from the germline V gene are SGHAT and FQNNGV. CDR3 protein: CASGPPDGRQEAQYF. The CDR3 coding sequence is TGTGCCAGCGGCCCTCCGGATGGGAGGCAAGAGGCCCAGTACTTC.

Remarks on this clonotype: A much larger clone differs by one base, so this may be a read error. The chain combines TRBV5-4 with TRBJ2-4, with D perhaps matching TRBD1 or TRBD2 (6 bases each). This CDR3 contains 14 residues. Germline CDR1 is SGHNT and CDR2 is YYREEE (reference sequence). V was trimmed by 9 bases and J by 5 bases, leaving 18 bases between them. As DNA, the CDR3 is TGTGCCAACTCCCAAGGGGGAGGCCAAAACATTCAGTACTTC. Amino acid sequence: CANSQGGGQNIQYF.

About this clonotype itself: This may arise from a read error, as a much more abundant clone is one base away. This chain connects TRBV4-2 to TRBJ2-2; D not certain. V gave up 0 bases and J gave up 6 bases, with 17 bases separating them. This CDR3 is built from 17 residues. CDR1 is LGHNA, CDR2 YNFKEQ, per germline. The CDR3 coding sequence is TGTGCCAGCAGCCAAGAAAGAGTAGGGAATCGGGCCGGGGAGCTGTTTTTT. Translation: CASSQERVGNRAGELFF.

Only a few counts were recorded for this clonotype. The rearrangement joins TRBV13 to TRBJ1-1; tentative D call: TRBD1 (6 bases). The CDR3 extends over 14 amino acids. V lost 4 bases to trimming and J lost 8 bases, with 17 bases between them. From germline, CDR1 is PRHDT and CDR2 FYEKMQ (reference sequence). The CDR3: CASSSYRAGTEAFF. The CDR3 bases are TGTGCCAGCAGCTCCTACAGGGCGGGGACAGAAGCTTTCTTT.

On this clonotype: This may be a read error, as it is one base from a much larger clone. V is TRBV4-2 and J is TRBJ2-2, with 7 nucleotides matching TRBD2. Unmatched junction bases numbered 13, after V lost 4 bases and J lost 2 bases. The CDR3 is 18 residues long. Germline lookup yields CDR1 LGHNA and CDR2 YNFKEQ. CDR3 in DNA: TGTGCCAGCAGCCCAGACACGGGCGGGAGTATTAACACCGGGGAGCTGTTTTTT. It is translated as CASSPDTGGSINTGELFF.

The V and J genes are TRBV7-9 and TRBJ1-1; the D gene is possibly TRBD1 (6 bases). This CDR3 spans 15 amino acids. With 5 bases removed from V and 3 bases from J, the gap between germline ends came to 16 bases. The germline gives CDR1 SEHNR, CDR2 FQNEAQ (reference sequence). CDR3 DNA: TGTGCCAGCAGCCTAGGGGACACATACTACACTGAAGCTTTCTTT. This sequence encodes CASSLGDTYYTEAFF.

Turning to this clonotype: The CDR3 does not end in the conserved phenylalanine or tryptophan, so this is likely a read error. The J gene is TRBJ1-5, the V gene TRBV25-1; D is unclear. Germline CDR1 reads MGHDK; CDR2 reads SYGVNS. With 4 bases removed from V and 6 bases from J, the gap between germline ends came to 7 bases. This CDR3 has 12 residues. CDR3 residues: CASSGAGQPQHS. DNA for the CDR3: TGTGCCAGCAGTGGCGCCGGTCAGCCCCAGCATTCT.

This chain uses TRBV14 with TRBJ2-5; D is undetermined. CDR1 and CDR2 from the germline V gene are SGHDN and FVKESK. V lost 1 base and J 5 bases, leaving 14 bases between the germline ends. This CDR3 contains 15 residues. CDR3 in DNA: TGTGCCAGCAGCCAAGCCCAGACACCGAGTGAGACCCAGTACTTC. It specifies CASSQAQTPSETQYF.

The CDR3 loop reads CASSLMTHGYGYTF. In DNA, the CDR3 is TGCGCCAGCAGCTTGATGACCCACGGCTATGGCTACACCTTC. The chain employs TRBV5-1 and TRBJ1-2, with no clear D. V lost 1 base and J 4 bases, leaving 11 bases between the germline ends. Germline lookup yields CDR1 SGHRS and CDR2 YFSETQ. The CDR3 contains 14 residues. The variable domain in full, with the rest retrieved from reference TRBV5-1 and TRBJ1-2, is KAGVTQTPRYLIKTRGQQVTLSCSPISGHRSVSWYQQTPGQGLQFLFEYFSETQRNKGNFPGRFSGRQFSNSRSEMNVSTLELGDSALYLCASSLMTHGYGYTFGSGTRLTVV.

Points on this clonotype: The CDR3 does not close with the conserved phenylalanine or tryptophan, likely indicating a read error. The chain links TRBV6-5 to TRBJ2-5; 7 bases line up with TRBD1. Trimming took 6 bases from V and 5 from J; bases not matched to a gene: 9. CDR3 length equals 14 residues. Germline CDR1 reads MNHEY; CDR2 reads SVGAGI. The CDR3 here is CASSQQGWDETQYL. The CDR3 DNA sequence: TGTGCCAGCAGCCAACAGGGGTGGGATGAGACCCAGTACCTC.

In the case of this clonotype: A clone one base away is much larger, so this may be a read error. The V and J genes are TRBV6-5 and TRBJ2-5, with 7 bases identical to TRBD2. This CDR3 spans 18 amino acids. The germline V gene encodes CDR1 MNHEY and CDR2 SVGAGI. The ends lost 6 bases at V and 4 bases at J; junction bases unmatched: 20. The CDR3 here is CASSPLSASGGLPETQYF. CDR3 nucleotides: TGTGCCAGCAGCCCCCTTAGTGCTAGCGGAGGCCTCCCAGAGACCCAGTACTTC.

This clonotype has more than one count but fewer than ten. This chain connects TRBV5-6 to TRBJ2-3, with a tentative D call TRBD2 (5 bases). The CDR3 consists of 12 residues. V dropped 2 bases and J dropped 7 bases, with 8 bases sitting between them. The germline V gene encodes CDR1 SGHDT and CDR2 YYEEEE. CDR3 in amino acids: CASSLASNTQYF. The DNA for the CDR3 is TGTGCCAGCAGCTTAGCTAGCAATACGCAGTATTTT.

Note on this clonotype: This may be a read error, as it is one base from a much larger clone. V gene TRBV6-5 combines with J gene TRBJ2-7; TRBD1 matches 7 bases. Trimming at V came to 6 bases and at J to 0 bases, leaving 5 bases not matched to a gene. In germline, CDR1 is MNHEY, CDR2 SVGAGI. The CDR3 runs to 14 residues. For the CDR3, the DNA is TGTGCCAGCAGGGGGACAGAGGGCTCCTACGAGCAGTACTTC. Amino acid sequence: CASRGTEGSYEQYF.

Note on this clonotype: The junction departs from germline at one end; a sequencing error may be responsible. The chain carries TRBV11-2 and TRBJ2-2; D may be TRBD1 (5 bases). The germline gives CDR1 SGHAT, CDR2 FQNNGV. The CDR3 spans 14 residues. DNA of the CDR3: TGTGCCATCAGCCCTTCGACAGATACTGGGGAGCTGTTTTTT. Protein: CAISPSTDTGELFF. The complete variable domain, with remaining parts taken from reference TRBV11-2 and TRBJ2-2, reads EAGVAQSPRYKIIEKRQSVAFWCNPISGHATLYWYQQILGQGPKLLIQFQNNGVVDDSQLPKDRFSAERLKGVDSTLKIQPAKLEDSAVYLCAISPSTDTGELFFGEGSRLTVL.

This clonotype was recorded at least ten times. The chain combines TRBV11-1 with TRBJ2-2; the D gene is possibly TRBD1 (6 bases). Looked up from germline, CDR1 is SGHAT and CDR2 is FQDESV (reference sequence). The V gene lost 5 bases and the J gene lost 6 bases, with 7 bases spanning the gap. The CDR3 sequence is 12 residues long. The CDR3 loop is CASSQGSGELFF. CDR3 bases: TGTGCCAGCAGCCAGGGGTCCGGGGAGCTGTTTTTT. The full variable domain, rest sourced from reference TRBV11-1 and TRBJ2-2, is EAEVAQSPRYKITEKSQAVAFWCDPISGHATLYWYRQILGQGPELLVQFQDESVVDDSQLPKDRFSAERLKGVDSTLKIQPAELGDSAMYLCASSQGSGELFFGEGSRLTVL.

V usage is TRBV6-2 or TRBV6-3 and J usage is TRBJ2-1, with D possibly matching TRBD2 (6 bases). The germline V gene encodes CDR1 MNHEY and CDR2 SVGEGT. V was trimmed by 2 bases and J by 2 bases, leaving 19 bases between them. This CDR3 spans 18 amino acids. CDR3 nucleotide sequence: TGTGCCAGCAGTTACGGTAACGGGAGTCCCCGCCCCTACAATGAGCAGTTCTTC. Translating it yields CASSYGNGSPRPYNEQFF.

Regarding this clonotype: A much larger clone lies a single base off, so this may be a read error. This sequence joins TRBV10-3 and TRBJ2-7, with TRBD1 matching 8 bases. The germline gives CDR1 ENHRY, CDR2 SYGVKD. Unmatched junction bases numbered 7, after V lost 7 bases and J lost 2 bases. The CDR3 length is 14 residues. CDR3 sequence reads: CAIIRGTGAYEQYF. CDR3 DNA sequence: TGTGCCATCATTAGGGGGACAGGCGCCTACGAGCAGTACTTC.

Comments on this clonotype: The junction and the germline gene differ at one end; a read error may be behind it. The chain joins TRBV11-2 to TRBJ2-1; D remains ambiguous. Germline lookup yields CDR1 SGHAT and CDR2 FQNNGV. The length of the CDR3 is 15 residues. CDR3 sequence: CASGFNVDGSYEQFF. For the CDR3, the DNA is TGTGCCAGCGGCTTTAACGTCGACGGATCCTACGAGCAGTTCTTC.

On this clonotype itself: Without the conserved terminal phenylalanine or tryptophan, this CDR3 likely stems from a read error. The limits of the CDR3 on the DNA are not certain, so only TCRdb's listed CDR3 is given. The chain joins TRBV12-3 or TRBV12-4 to TRBJ2-2; the table's D call, TRBD2, was not checked against the DNA. The CDR3 length is 16 residues, termini included. CDR3 protein: CASSLAPAGVTGELFL.

V and J are TRBV29-1 and TRBJ2-6, with D perhaps matching TRBD1 or TRBD2 (5 bases each). The ends were cut back, 8 bases at V and 3 bases at J, with 20 bases in the middle. The V gene's germline CDR1 is SQVTM and CDR2 ANQGSEA. The CDR3 consists of 16 residues. CDR3 sequence: CSFPGTAFNGANVLTF. The CDR3 region has the DNA TGCAGCTTCCCCGGGACGGCCTTTAATGGGGCCAACGTCCTGACTTTC.

This clonotype came up a few times. The rearrangement joins TRBV7-9 to TRBJ2-7; TRBD1 matches 7 bases. Germline CDR1 and CDR2: SEHNR and FQNEAQ (reference sequence). Unmatched junction bases numbered 6, after V lost 2 bases and J lost 2 bases. This CDR3 contains 15 residues. CDR3 in amino acids: CASSLTGQHTYEQYF. The CDR3 DNA follows: TGTGCCAGCAGCTTAACGGGACAGCACACCTACGAGCAGTACTTC.

The rearrangement links TRBV6-1 to TRBJ1-6; 8 positions match TRBD1. CDR1 is MNHNS, CDR2 SASEGT, per germline. The junction had 11 bases not matched to a gene; V was cut back by 4 bases and J by 12 bases. This CDR3 has 15 amino acids. CDR3 region: CASSGGTGGDLPLHF. The CDR3 DNA follows: TGTGCCAGCAGTGGGGGGACAGGAGGAGATTTACCCCTCCACTTT.

The chain couples TRBV6-2 or TRBV6-3 to TRBJ2-7; TRBD2 aligns across 7 bases. Germline CDR1 is MNHEY and CDR2 is SVGEGT. Trimming removed 7 bases from V and 8 bases from J; junction bases left unmatched: 14. The CDR3 consists of 14 residues. DNA of the CDR3: TGTGCCAGCATGGGGGAGGGAGCCTCCCCGAAGCAGTACTTC. Residues: CASMGEGASPKQYF.